This passage covers 8 T cell receptor beta chains from one sample sequenced in a study of radiotherapy plus CTLA-4 blockade in lung cancer. The protocol was immunoSEQ multiplex PCR, while the TCRdb copy is restricted to in-frame clones and leaves out a portion. The table has 70,000 to 95,000 clones, around 86% seen once. Sequenced material: peripheral blood, taken from a patient treated with radiotherapy plus ipilimumab. The receptors originated from a human donor with non-small cell lung cancer that progressed on radiotherapy plus ipilimumab.

This chain connects TRBV7-2 to TRBJ1-2, with a tentative D call TRBD1 (6 bases). Germline CDR1 and CDR2: SGHTA and FQGNSA. This CDR3 contains 14 residues. With 5 bases removed from V and 8 bases from J, the gap between germline ends came to 18 bases. CDR3: CASSKSGGLWGYTF. The CDR3 bases are TGTGCCAGCAGCAAATCTGGGGGGCTCTGGGGCTACACCTTC.

V usage is TRBV27 and J usage is TRBJ1-2, with D uncertain. The V gene's germline CDR1 is MNHEY and CDR2 SMNVEV (reference sequence). V dropped 4 bases and J dropped 6 bases, with 15 bases sitting between them. The CDR3 runs to 14 residues. The CDR3 coding sequence is TGTGCCAGCAGTTCGGCCGGACGGGTTCATGGCTACACCTTC. Translating gives CASSSAGRVHGYTF.

The V gene is TRBV6-1, the J gene TRBJ1-4; D uncertain. V was pared by 2 bases and J by 0 bases, with 10 bases between. Germline CDR1 and CDR2: MNHNS and SASEGT. The CDR3 spans 16 residues. The CDR3 protein is CASSEFPRPTNEKLFF. DNA for the CDR3: TGTGCCAGCAGTGAATTCCCCAGGCCAACTAATGAAAAACTGTTTTTT.

The chain carries TRBV6-1 and TRBJ2-7; 11 bases agree with TRBD2. The CDR3 is made up of 14 amino acids. Per the germline V gene, CDR1 is MNHNS and CDR2 is SASEGT. V shed 5 bases, J shed 6 bases, and the junction held 6 bases outside the gene matches. The CDR3 DNA reads TGTGCCAGCAGTTTACTAGCGGGGGCTGGCGAGCAGTACTTC. Encoded protein: CASSLLAGAGEQYF.

The rearrangement links TRBV2 to TRBJ2-4; the match to TRBD2 covers 9 bases. Unmatched junction bases numbered 9, after V lost 6 bases and J lost 3 bases. CDR1 is SNHLY, CDR2 FYNNEI, per germline. The CDR3 totals 16 residues. In DNA, the CDR3 is TGTGCCAGCAGGGATATAGCGGGAGCGCTCAAAAACATTCAGTACTTC. Translation gives CASRDIAGALKNIQYF.

The V and J genes are TRBV5-4 and TRBJ1-2, with D unresolved. Trimming took off 0 bases at V and 3 bases at J, with 6 bases between the two ends. Germline assignment: CDR1 SGHNT and CDR2 YYREEE (reference sequence). The CDR3 has 13 residues. The CDR3: CASSLESDYGYTF. The CDR3 DNA reads as TGTGCCAGCAGCTTGGAATCGGACTATGGCTACACCTTC.

The chain joins TRBV18 to TRBJ2-7; D might be TRBD1 (7 bases). The V gene's germline CDR1 is KGHSH and CDR2 LQKENI. The germline V and J ends were trimmed by 4 bases and 5 bases, with 18 bases remaining between them. The CDR3 is 15 residues long. As DNA, the CDR3 is TGTGCCAGCTCACTCCAGGGGGGTCCCAGAGACGAGCAGTACTTC. Residues: CASSLQGGPRDEQYF.

V is TRBV7-9 and J is TRBJ2-5; tentatively, D is TRBD2 (5 bases). The V end lost 5 bases, the J end lost 4 bases, and 17 bases lay between the germline ends. CDR1 SEHNR and CDR2 FQNEAQ come from the germline V gene (reference sequence). There are 15 residues in the CDR3. The CDR3 protein is CASSPRGAEAETQYF. The CDR3 bases are TGTGCCAGCAGCCCCCGGGGAGCAGAGGCAGAGACCCAGTACTTC.